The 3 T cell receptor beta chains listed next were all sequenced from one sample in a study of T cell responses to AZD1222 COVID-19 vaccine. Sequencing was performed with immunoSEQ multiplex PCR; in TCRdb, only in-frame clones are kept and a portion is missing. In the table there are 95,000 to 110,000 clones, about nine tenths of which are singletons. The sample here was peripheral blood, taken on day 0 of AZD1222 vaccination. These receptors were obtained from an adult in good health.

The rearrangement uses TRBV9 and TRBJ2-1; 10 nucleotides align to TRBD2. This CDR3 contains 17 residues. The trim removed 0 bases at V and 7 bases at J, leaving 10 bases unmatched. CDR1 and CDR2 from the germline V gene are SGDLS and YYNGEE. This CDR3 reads CASSVALRAGGPNEQFF. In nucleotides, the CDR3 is TGTGCCAGCAGCGTAGCATTGAGAGCGGGGGGGCCAAATGAGCAGTTCTTC.

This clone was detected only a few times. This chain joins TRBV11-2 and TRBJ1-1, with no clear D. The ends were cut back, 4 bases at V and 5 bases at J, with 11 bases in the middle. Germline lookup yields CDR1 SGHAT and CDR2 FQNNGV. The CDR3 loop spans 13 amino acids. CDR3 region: CASSSLRRTEAFF. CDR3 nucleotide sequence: TGTGCCAGCAGCTCTTTAAGACGTACTGAAGCTTTCTTT.

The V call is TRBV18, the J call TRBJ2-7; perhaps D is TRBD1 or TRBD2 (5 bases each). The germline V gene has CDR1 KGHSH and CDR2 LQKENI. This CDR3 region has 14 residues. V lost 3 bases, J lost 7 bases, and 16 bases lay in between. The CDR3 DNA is TGTGCCAGCTCACCCGGGACCGGGACGGGGGAGCAGTACTTC. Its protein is CASSPGTGTGEQYF.